The source of this TCR beta chain is a study of cytomegalovirus exposure and HLA in healthy donors. A multiplex PCR was run with 60 Vbeta primers and 13 Jbeta primers. Profiled with immunoSEQ multiplex PCR; TCRdb holds only in-frame clones, not every one. The data show over 200,000 clones, roughly 75% seen once. As to this clone: What it recognizes is unknown.

Regarding donors, all were healthy bone marrow donors. The trim removed 0 bases at V and 4 bases at J, leaving 8 bases unmatched. CDR3 size: 16 residues. Germline V gives CDR1 MGHDK, CDR2 SYGVNS. Findings of the study overall: With later analysis, a missense DCLRE1C variant became linked to TCR beta V- and J-gene trimming. There were a few CMV-associated chains whose specificity for CMV antigens was confirmed in vitro. Per a prior analysis, the majority of TCR beta V segments were productive roughly 90% or roughly 30% of the time.

The sequence derives from a woman aged 30 to 39 in good health and CMV-seronegative. Sequencing input: PBMCs. The rearrangement links TRBV25-1 to TRBJ2-5; 7 nucleotides line up with TRBD1. CDR3 in DNA: TGTGCCAGCAGTGAATATCGGCCAGGGGGTACAGAGACCCAGTACTTC. Residues: CASSEYRPGGTETQYF. Full variable domain (missing parts from reference TRBV25-1 and TRBJ2-5): EADIYQTPRYLVIGTGKKITLECSQTMGHDKMYWYQQDPGMELHLIHYSYGVNSTEKGDLSSESTVSRIRTEHFPLTLESARPSHTSQYLCASSEYRPGGTETQYFGPGTRLLVL.